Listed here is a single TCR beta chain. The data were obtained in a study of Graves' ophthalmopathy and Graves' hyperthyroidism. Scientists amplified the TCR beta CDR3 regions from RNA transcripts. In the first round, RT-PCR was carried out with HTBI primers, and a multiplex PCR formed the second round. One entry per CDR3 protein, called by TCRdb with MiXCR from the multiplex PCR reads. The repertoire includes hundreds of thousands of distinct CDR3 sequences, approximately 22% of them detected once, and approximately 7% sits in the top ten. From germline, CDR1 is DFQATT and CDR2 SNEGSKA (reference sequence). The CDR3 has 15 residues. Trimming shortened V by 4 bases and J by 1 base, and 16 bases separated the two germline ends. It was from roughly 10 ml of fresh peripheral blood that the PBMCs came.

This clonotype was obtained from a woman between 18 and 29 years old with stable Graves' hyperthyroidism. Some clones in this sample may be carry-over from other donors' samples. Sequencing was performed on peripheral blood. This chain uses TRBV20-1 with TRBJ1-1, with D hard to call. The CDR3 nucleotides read TGCAGTGCTATTTCGGTCTGGGAAAGGAACACTGAAGCTTTCTTT. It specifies CSAISVWERNTEAFF.